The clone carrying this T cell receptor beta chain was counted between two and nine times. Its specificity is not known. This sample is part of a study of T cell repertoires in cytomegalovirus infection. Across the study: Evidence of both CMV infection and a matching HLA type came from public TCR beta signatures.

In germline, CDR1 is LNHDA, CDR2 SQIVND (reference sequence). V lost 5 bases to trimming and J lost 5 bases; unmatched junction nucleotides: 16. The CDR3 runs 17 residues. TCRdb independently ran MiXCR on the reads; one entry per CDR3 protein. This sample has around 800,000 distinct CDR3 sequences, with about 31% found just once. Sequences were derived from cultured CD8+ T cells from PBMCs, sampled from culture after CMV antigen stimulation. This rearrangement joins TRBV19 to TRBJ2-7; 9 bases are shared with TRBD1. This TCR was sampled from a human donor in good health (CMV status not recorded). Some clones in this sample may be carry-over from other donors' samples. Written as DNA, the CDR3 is TGTGCCAGTAGTTTCCGGGACAGGGCGCCCGATTCGAACGAGCAGTACTTC. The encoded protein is CASSFRDRAPDSNEQYF.